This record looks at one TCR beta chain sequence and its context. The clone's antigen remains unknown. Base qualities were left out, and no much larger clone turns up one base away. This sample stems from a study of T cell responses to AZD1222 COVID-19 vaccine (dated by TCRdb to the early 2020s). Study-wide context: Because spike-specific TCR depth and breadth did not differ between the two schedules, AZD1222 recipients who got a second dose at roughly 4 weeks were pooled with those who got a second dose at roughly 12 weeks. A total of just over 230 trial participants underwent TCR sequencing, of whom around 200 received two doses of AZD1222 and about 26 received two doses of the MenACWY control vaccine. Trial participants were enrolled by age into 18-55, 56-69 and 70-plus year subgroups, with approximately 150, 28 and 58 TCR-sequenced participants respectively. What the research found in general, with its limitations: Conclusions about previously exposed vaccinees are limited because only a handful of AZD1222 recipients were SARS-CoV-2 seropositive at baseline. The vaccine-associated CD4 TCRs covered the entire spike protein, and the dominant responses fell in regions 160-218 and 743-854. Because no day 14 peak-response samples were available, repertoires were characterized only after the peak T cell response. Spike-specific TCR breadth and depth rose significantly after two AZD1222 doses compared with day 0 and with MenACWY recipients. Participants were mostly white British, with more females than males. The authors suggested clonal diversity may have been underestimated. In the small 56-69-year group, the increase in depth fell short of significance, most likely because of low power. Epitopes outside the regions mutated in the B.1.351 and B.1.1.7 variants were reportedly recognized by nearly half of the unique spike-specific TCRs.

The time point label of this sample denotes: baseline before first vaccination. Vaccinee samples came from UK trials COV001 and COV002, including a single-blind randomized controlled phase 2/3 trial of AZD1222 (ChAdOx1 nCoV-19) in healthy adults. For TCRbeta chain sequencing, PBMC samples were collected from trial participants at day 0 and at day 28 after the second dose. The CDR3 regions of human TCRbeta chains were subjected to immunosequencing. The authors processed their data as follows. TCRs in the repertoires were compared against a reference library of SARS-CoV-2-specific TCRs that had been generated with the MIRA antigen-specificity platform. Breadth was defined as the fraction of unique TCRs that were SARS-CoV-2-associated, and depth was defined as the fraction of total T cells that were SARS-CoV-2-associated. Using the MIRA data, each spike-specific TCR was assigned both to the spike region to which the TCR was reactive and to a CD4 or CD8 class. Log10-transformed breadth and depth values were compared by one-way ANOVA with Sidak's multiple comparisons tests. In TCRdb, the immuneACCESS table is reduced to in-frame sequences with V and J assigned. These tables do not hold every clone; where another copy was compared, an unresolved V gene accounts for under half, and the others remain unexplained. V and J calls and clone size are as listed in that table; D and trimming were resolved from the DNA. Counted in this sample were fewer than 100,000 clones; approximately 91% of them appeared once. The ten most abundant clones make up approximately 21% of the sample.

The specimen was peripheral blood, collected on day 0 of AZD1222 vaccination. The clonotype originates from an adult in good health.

The base sequence is TGTGCCAGTAGTAGAACAGGGGACCCTAATGAAAAACTGTTTTTT. Translated, this is CASSRTGDPNEKLFF. The V gene is TRBV19 and the J gene is TRBJ1-4; 7 central nucleotides agree with TRBD1. The germline V gene (reference sequence) provides CDR1 LNHDA and CDR2 SQIVND. The CDR3 covers 15 residues, taking in both the cysteine and the phenylalanine. Only the CDR3 portion is preserved as DNA: 45 bases, with reading frame beginning at the first base. Trimming leaves V shorter by 4 bases and J shorter by 3 bases, with the junction holding 5 bases beyond the gene matches.